The clone carrying this T cell receptor beta chain has a count of ten or more. The antigen remains unidentified. CDR1 MNHEY and CDR2 SVGEGT come from the germline V gene. With 6 bases clipped from V and 0 bases from J, the junction kept 7 bases outside the gene matches. CDR3 length: 16 amino acids. In TCRdb, the reads were re-called with MiXCR into one record per CDR3 protein. The sample carries 60,000 to 65,000 distinct CDR3 sequences, about 20% recorded once. This entry comes from a study of lung T cells in sarcoidosis with Löfgren's syndrome. Regarding the study as a whole: TRAV12-1 and TRBV2 were reportedly most expanded in Löfgren's patients. Multiple Löfgren's syndrome patients reportedly shared TRAV12-1 and TRBV2 CDR3 motifs.

The chain uses TRBV6-2 or TRBV6-3 and TRBJ2-1, with 8 bases identical to TRBD2. This sequence was found in a human donor with sarcoidosis (Löfgren's syndrome or another form), or a control subject (not recorded which). The specimen sequenced was CD4+ T cells from PBMCs. The CDR3 loop is CASRTSGVSSYNEQFF. CDR3 DNA sequence: TGTGCCAGCAGAACTAGCGGTGTGAGCTCCTACAATGAGCAGTTCTTC.